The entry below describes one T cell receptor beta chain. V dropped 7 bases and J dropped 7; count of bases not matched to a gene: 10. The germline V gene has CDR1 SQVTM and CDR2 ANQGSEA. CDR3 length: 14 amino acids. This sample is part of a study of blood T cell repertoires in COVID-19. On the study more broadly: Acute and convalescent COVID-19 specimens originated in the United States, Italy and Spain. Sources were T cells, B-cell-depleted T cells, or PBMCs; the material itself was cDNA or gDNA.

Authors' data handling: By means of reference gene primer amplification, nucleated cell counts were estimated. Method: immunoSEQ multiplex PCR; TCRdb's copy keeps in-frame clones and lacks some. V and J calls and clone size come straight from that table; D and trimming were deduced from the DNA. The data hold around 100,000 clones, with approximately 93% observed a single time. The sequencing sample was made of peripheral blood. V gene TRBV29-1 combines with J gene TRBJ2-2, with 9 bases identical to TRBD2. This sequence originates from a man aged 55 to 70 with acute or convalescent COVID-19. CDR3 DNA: TGCAGCGCCGCAGGGACTAGCAGAAGCGGGGAGCTGTTTTTT. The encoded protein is CSAAGTSRSGELFF.